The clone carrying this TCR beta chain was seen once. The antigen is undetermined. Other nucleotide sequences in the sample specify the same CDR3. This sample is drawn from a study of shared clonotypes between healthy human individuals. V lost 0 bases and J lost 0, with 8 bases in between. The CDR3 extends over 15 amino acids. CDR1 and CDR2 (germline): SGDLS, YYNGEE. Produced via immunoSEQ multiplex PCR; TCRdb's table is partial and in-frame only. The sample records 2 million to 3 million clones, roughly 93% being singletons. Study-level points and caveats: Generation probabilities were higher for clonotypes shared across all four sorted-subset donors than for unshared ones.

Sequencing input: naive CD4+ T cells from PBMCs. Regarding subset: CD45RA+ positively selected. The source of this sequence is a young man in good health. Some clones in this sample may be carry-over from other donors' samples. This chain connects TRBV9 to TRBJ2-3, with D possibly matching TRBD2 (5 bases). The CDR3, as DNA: TGTGCCAGCAGCGTAGCCAGCGGTAGCACAGATACGCAGTATTTT. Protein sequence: CASSVASGSTDTQYF.